The rows below give T cell receptor beta chains drawn from one sample of a study of blood T cell repertoires in COVID-19. This table comes from immunoSEQ multiplex PCR, and its TCRdb copy is limited to in-frame clones, with some not included. The data show 140,000 to 150,000 clones, 75% to 85% seen once. The sequenced sample was peripheral blood. The receptors here all came from a man aged 65 to 79 who had recovered from COVID-19. CDR3s include the opening cysteine and the closing phenylalanine or tryptophan.

TRBV19	TRBJ2-5	CASTQKETQYF
TRBV4-1	TRBJ2-3	CASSQDPPFGMADTQYF
TRBV9	TRBJ1-1	CASSVDPWSEAFF
TRBV19	TRBJ1-1	CASSIAQGGNTEAFF
TRBV15	TRBJ2-7	CAISPPGTKDEQYF
TRBV5-5	TRBJ2-7	CASRLGGRTVGDEQYF
TRBV7-6	TRBJ1-1	CASSFDDRGYAEAFF
TRBV27	TRBJ2-5	CASSLTGETQYF
TRBV7-9	TRBJ2-7	CASSSAGTYEQYF
TRBV20-1	TRBJ2-2	CSASRWGLAGTNTGELFF
TRBV6-5	TRBJ2-1	CASSYSGTPNNEQFF
TRBV12-2	TRBJ1-2	CASRLAKQGARGYTF
TRBV3-1/TRBV3-2	TRBJ2-1	CASSPLAGEQFF
TRBV4-3	TRBJ2-3	CASSQDRTVSYADTQYF
TRBV18	TRBJ1-2	CASSPARGGADYGYTF
TRBV15	TRBJ2-5	CATSGWSQETQYF
TRBV4-3	TRBJ2-1	CASSQDARTSGRLGEQFF
TRBV30	TRBJ2-7	CAWSRLAGGYEQYF
TRBV2	TRBJ1-1	CASSEDPRTGDTEAFF
TRBV10-1	TRBJ2-1	CASSDASYGEQFF
TRBV2	TRBJ2-1	CASSAWREGNEQFF
TRBV7-9	TRBJ2-1	CASSTRDRVNEQFF
TRBV9	TRBJ1-5	CASSVFPGQPQHF
TRBV27	TRBJ2-1	CASSPNDRVNEQFF
TRBV18	TRBJ2-7	CASSLGGLATYEQYF
TRBV29-1	TRBJ1-1	CSVEGQGYTEAFF
TRBV7-9	TRBJ2-1	CASSQGLAVPYNEQFF
TRBV5-1	TRBJ2-5	CASSAGERRETQYF
TRBV7-9	TRBJ2-7	CASSFLSQGNEQYF
TRBV6-5	TRBJ2-7	CASRKGQGDEQYF
TRBV2	TRBJ1-2	CAVRQGISNYGYTF
TRBV30	TRBJ2-7	CAWSTKAYEQYF
TRBV14	TRBJ2-7	CASSQAAGSYEQYF
TRBV10-3	TRBJ2-7	CAISESGLVRDEQYF
TRBV7-7	TRBJ2-1	CASSRGLAASYNEQFF
TRBV28	TRBJ2-2	CASRPQDFGELFF
TRBV7-3	TRBJ2-2	CASSPTGLAGGPGTGELFF
TRBV7-2	TRBJ2-5	CASSATGTVMPQYF
TRBV12-5	TRBJ1-2	CASGLNRPYGYTF
TRBV4-3	TRBJ2-1	CASSQRTSGGLGEQFF
TRBV20-1	TRBJ2-3	CSASSSSPDTQYF
TRBV5-8	TRBJ2-1	CASSFNSLHEQFF
TRBV29-1	TRBJ1-2	CSVEGGDSPNYGYTF
TRBV11-3	TRBJ2-1	CASRCRREGQFF